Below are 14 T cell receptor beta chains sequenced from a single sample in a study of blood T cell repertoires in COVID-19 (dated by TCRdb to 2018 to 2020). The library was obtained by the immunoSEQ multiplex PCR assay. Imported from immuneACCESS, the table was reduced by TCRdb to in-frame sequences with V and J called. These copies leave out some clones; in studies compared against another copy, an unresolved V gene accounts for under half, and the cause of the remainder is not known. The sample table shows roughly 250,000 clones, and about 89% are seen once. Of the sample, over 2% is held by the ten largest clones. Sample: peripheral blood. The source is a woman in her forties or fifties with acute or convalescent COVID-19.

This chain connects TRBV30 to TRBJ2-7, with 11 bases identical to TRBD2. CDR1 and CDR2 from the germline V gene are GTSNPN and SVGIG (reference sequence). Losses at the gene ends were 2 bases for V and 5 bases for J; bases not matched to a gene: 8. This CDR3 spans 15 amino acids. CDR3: CAWSWAGTSGHEQYF. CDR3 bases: TGTGCCTGGAGTTGGGCCGGGACTAGCGGCCACGAGCAGTACTTC.

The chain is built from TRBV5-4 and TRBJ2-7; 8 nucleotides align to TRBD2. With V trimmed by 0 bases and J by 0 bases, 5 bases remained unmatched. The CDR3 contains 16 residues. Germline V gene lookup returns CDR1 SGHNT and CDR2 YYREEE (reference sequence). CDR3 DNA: TGTGCCAGCAGCTTGGGGCTAGCGGGTAGCTCCTACGAGCAGTACTTC. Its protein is CASSLGLAGSSYEQYF.

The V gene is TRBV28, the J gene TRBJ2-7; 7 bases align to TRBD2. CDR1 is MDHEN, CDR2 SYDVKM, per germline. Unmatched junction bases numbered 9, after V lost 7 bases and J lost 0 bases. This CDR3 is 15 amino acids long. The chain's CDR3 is CASTPASGPSYEQYF. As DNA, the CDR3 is TGTGCCAGCACCCCCGCTAGCGGACCCTCCTACGAGCAGTACTTC.

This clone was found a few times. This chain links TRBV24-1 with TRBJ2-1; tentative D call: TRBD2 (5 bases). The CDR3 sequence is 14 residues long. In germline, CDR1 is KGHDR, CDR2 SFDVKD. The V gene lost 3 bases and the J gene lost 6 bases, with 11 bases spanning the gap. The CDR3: CATSDVLARNEQFF. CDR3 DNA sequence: TGTGCCACCAGTGATGTGCTAGCTCGCAATGAGCAGTTCTTC.

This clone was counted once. The CDR3 bases are TGCAGCGTTCAACAGGGAATGGCCAAAAACATTCAGTACTTC. Translating it yields CSVQQGMAKNIQYF. The V call is TRBV29-1, the J call TRBJ2-4, with D maybe TRBD1 (6 bases). The V gene's germline CDR1 is SQVTM and CDR2 ANQGSEA. Trimming cost V 5 bases and J 1 base, with 12 bases left between them. The CDR3 sequence is 14 residues long.

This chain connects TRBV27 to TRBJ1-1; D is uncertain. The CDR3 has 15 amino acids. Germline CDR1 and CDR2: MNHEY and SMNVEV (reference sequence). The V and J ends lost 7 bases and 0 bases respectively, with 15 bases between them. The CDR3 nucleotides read TGTGCCAGCACCCTACGGGGATCAATGAACACTGAAGCTTTCTTT. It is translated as CASTLRGSMNTEAFF.

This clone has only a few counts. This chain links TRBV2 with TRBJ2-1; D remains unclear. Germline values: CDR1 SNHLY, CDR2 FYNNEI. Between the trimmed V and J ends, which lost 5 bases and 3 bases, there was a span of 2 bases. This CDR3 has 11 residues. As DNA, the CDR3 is TGTGCCAGCAGTCTCTACAATGAGCAGTTCTTC. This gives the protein CASSLYNEQFF.

The CDR3 DNA sequence: TGTGCCAGCGGGACCCATAGGGGGAGGGCGGAGGGAGATACGCAGTATTTT. It codes for CASGTHRGRAEGDTQYF. This chain links TRBV28 with TRBJ2-3; a weak D match, TRBD2 (7 bases). The CDR3 is 17 amino acids. V lost 8 bases and J lost 5, with 26 bases in between. The germline V gene has CDR1 MDHEN and CDR2 SYDVKM. Full variable domain (outside the CDR3, taken from reference TRBV28 and TRBJ2-3): DVKVTQSSRYLVKRTGEKVFLECVQDMDHENMFWYRQDPGLGLRLIYFSYDVKMKEKGDIPEGYSVSREKKERFSLILESASTNQTSMYLCASGTHRGRAEGDTQYFGPGTRLTVL.

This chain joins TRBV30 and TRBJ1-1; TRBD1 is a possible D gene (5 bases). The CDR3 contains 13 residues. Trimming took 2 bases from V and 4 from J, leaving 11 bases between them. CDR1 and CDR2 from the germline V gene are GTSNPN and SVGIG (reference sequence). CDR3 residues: CAWSRTRGTEAFF. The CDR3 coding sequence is TGTGCCTGGAGTAGGACAAGAGGCACTGAAGCTTTCTTT.

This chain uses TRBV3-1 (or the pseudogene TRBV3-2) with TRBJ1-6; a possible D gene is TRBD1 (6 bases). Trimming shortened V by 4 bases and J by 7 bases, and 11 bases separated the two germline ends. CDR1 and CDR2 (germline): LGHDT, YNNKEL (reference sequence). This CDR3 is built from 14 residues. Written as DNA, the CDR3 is TGTGCCAGCAGCCCCAGAACAGGGAATTCACCCCTCCACTTT. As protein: CASSPRTGNSPLHF.

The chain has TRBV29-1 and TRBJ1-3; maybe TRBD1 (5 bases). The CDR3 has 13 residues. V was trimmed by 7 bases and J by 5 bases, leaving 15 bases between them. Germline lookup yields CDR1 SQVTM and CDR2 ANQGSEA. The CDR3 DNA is TGCAGCGGGTTCTACAGGAAGAGAAACACCATATATTTT. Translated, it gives CSGFYRKRNTIYF.

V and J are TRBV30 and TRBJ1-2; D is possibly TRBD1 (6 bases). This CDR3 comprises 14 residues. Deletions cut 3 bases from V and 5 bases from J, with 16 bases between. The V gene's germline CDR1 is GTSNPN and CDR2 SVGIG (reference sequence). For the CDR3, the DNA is TGTGCCTGGAGCCCTCCGGACAGCCTATATGGCTACACCTTC. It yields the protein CAWSPPDSLYGYTF. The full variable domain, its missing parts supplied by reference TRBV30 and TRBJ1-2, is SQTIHQWPATLVQPVGSPLSLECTVEGTSNPNLYWYRQAAGRGLQLLFYSVGIGQISSEVPQNLSASRPQDRQFILSSKKLLLSDSGFYLCAWSPPDSLYGYTFGSGTRLTVV.

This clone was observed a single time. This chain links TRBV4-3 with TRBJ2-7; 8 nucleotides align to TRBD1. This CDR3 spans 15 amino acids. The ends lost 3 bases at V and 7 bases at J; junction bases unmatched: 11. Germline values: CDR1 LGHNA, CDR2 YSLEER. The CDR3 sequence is CASSHGPRTGREQYF. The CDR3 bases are TGCGCCAGCAGCCACGGCCCTCGGACAGGGCGAGAGCAGTACTTC.

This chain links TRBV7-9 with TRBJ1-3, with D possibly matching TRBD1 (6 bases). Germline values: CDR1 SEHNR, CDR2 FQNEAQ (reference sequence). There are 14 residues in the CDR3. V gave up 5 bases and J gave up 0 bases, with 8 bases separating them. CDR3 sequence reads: CASSGGHSGNTIYF. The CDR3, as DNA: TGTGCCAGCAGCGGGGGCCACTCTGGAAACACCATATATTTT.